Included here is one TCR beta chain sequence, with context. The record originates from a study of blood T cell repertoires in COVID-19. Per the authors' pipeline: Researchers report that nucleated cell counts were estimated from reference gene primer amplification. Sequenced by immunoSEQ multiplex PCR; TCRdb stores in-frame clones only, minus some. V and J calls and clone size are those listed in that table; D and trimming were worked out from the DNA. The sample gives 350,000 to 450,000 clones, just over 90% of which show up once; 0.8% to 0.9% is in the top ten. This CDR3 region has 14 residues. This chain connects TRBV7-5 to TRBJ2-1; the table's D call, TRBD2, was not checked against the DNA. TRBV7-5 has pseudogene status. What was sequenced was PBMCs or T cells enriched from blood (not recorded which). The sequence came from a woman aged 40 to 49 who had been exposed to COVID-19. CDR3 sequence: CARSSSGRRNEQFF. The CDR3 nucleotides read TGTGCCAGAAGTTCGAGCGGGCGGCGTAATGAGCAGTTCTTC.